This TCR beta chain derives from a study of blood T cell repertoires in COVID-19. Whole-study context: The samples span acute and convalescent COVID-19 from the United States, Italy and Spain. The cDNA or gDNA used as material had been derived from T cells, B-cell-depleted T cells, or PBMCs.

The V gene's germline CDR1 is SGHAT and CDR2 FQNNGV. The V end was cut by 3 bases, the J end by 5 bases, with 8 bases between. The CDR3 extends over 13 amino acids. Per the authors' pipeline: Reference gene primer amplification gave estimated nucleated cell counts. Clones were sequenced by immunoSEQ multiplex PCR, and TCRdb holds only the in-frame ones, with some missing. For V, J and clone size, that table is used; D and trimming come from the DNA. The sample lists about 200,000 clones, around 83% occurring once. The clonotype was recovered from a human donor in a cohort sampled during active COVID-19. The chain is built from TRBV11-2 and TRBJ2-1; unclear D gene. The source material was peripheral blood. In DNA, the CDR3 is TGTGCCAGCAGCTTCCGACGGGACAATGAGCAGTTCTTC. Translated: CASSFRRDNEQFF.